Listed here are 10 T cell receptor beta chains from one sample, sequenced in a study of identical twins. TCRdb fed the 5' RACE reads into MiXCR, producing one record per CDR3 protein. Among fewer than 250,000 distinct CDR3 sequences listed, less than 9.5% were seen once. The sequencing sample was made of memory (CD45RO+) T cells sorted from blood. The receptor source for this set is a woman under 30 in good health.

The chain joins TRBV25-1 to TRBJ1-1; 8 nucleotides agree with TRBD1. Germline CDR1 reads MGHDK; CDR2 reads SYGVNS. Trimming took 3 bases from V and 9 from J; bases not matched to a gene: 12. CDR3 size: 15 residues. The CDR3: CASSDGSRGHRKAFF. CDR3 bases: TGTGCCAGCAGTGATGGCAGCAGGGGGCATCGTAAAGCTTTCTTT.

This clonotype was counted a few times. The chain combines TRBV2 with TRBJ2-3; TRBD1 might be the D (6 bases). V lost 7 bases, J lost 1 base, and 12 bases lay in between. Per germline, CDR1 SNHLY and CDR2 FYNNEI. The CDR3 length is 14 residues. This CDR3 reads CASKGDVGTDTQYF. Written as DNA, the CDR3 is TGTGCCAGCAAGGGGGACGTCGGCACAGATACGCAGTATTTT.

The genes are TRBV20-1 and TRBJ2-3; 8 bases line up with TRBD2. The CDR3 sequence is 14 residues long. Germline V CDR1 and CDR2: DFQATT, SNEGSKA (reference sequence). With 0 bases clipped from V and 7 bases from J, the junction kept 6 bases outside the gene matches. The CDR3 bases are TGCAGTGCTAGAGATCGCGGGAGGCTAAATACGCAGTATTTT. Protein: CSARDRGRLNTQYF.

This clonotype was seen repeatedly, ten times or more. The V gene is TRBV19, the J gene TRBJ2-1; no definite D call. Looked up from germline, CDR1 is LNHDA and CDR2 is SQIVND (reference sequence). This CDR3 has 15 residues. V lost 5 bases and J lost 4, with 15 bases in between. In DNA form, the CDR3 reads TGTGCCAGTAGTCCGGAGATTGACGGTTACAATGAGCAGTTCTTC. Residues: CASSPEIDGYNEQFF.

This clonotype was seen only a few times. V usage is TRBV5-8 and J usage is TRBJ2-7; a weak D match, TRBD2 (5 bases). The ends were cut back, 9 bases at V and 3 bases at J, with 16 bases in the middle. This CDR3 comprises 13 residues. Looked up from germline, CDR1 is SGHTS and CDR2 is YDEGEE. The CDR3 here is CATLEGVVYEQYF. The CDR3 DNA reads TGTGCCACTCTTGAGGGTGTAGTCTACGAGCAGTACTTC. The variable domain in full, with the rest retrieved from reference TRBV5-8 and TRBJ2-7, is EAGVTQSPTHLIKTRGQQATLRCSPISGHTSVYWYQQALGLGLQFLLWYDEGEERNRGNFPPRFSGRQFPNYSSELNVNALELEDSALYLCATLEGVVYEQYFGPGTRLTVT.

This clonotype was found a few times. V usage is TRBV7-2 and J usage is TRBJ2-7; 11 positions match TRBD1. There are 15 residues in the CDR3. The ends lost 7 bases at V and 5 bases at J; junction bases unmatched: 10. The germline gives CDR1 SGHTA, CDR2 FQGNSA. The chain's CDR3 is CASTAGTGGYHEQYF. In DNA, the CDR3 is TGTGCCAGCACCGCGGGGACAGGGGGTTACCACGAGCAGTACTTC. Looking up the rest from reference TRBV7-2 and TRBJ2-7 gives the full variable domain: GAGVSQSPSNKVTEKGKDVELRCDPISGHTALYWYRQSLGQGLEFLIYFQGNSAPDKSGLPSDRFSAERTGGSVSTLTIQRTQQEDSAVYLCASTAGTGGYHEQYFGPGTRLTVT.

This clonotype was recorded a few times. The V and J genes are TRBV4-3 and TRBJ1-2, with D possibly being TRBD1 (5 bases). V was pared by 0 bases and J by 4 bases, with 9 bases between. The CDR3 has 14 amino acids. CDR1 is LGHNA, CDR2 YSLEER, per germline. The CDR3 sequence is CASSQDGGGYGYTF. CDR3 coding DNA: TGCGCCAGCAGCCAAGACGGGGGGGGCTATGGCTACACCTTC.

This clonotype was observed many times. The chain joins TRBV12-3 or TRBV12-4 to TRBJ1-1; D is ambiguous. The CDR3 spans 13 residues. Trimming shortened V by 3 bases and J by 3 bases, and 8 bases separated the two germline ends. The chain's CDR3 is CASSFGQYTEAFF. The DNA of the CDR3 is TGTGCCAGCAGTTTCGGGCAGTACACTGAAGCTTTCTTT.

This clonotype appeared a few times. V gene TRBV9 combines with J gene TRBJ2-2, with D uncertain. Germline values: CDR1 SGDLS, CDR2 YYNGEE. V was cut by 0 bases and J by 2 bases, with 11 bases left in between. The CDR3 runs to 16 residues. CDR3 sequence: CASSVAPLYNTGELFF. The CDR3 DNA sequence: TGTGCCAGCAGCGTAGCGCCCCTATATAACACCGGGGAGCTGTTTTTT.

This clonotype turned up a few times. This chain links TRBV11-2 with TRBJ2-5; either TRBD1 or TRBD2 may supply D (7 bases each). The CDR3 covers 14 residues. Germline V gives CDR1 SGHAT, CDR2 FQNNGV. Trimming pared 1 base from V and 5 bases from J, leaving 11 bases between. CDR3 residues: CASSLGEGAETQYF. The CDR3 nucleotides read TGTGCCAGCAGCTTAGGGGAGGGGGCGGAGACCCAGTACTTC.